This T cell receptor beta chain was recorded in a study of control samples from healthy donors and cancer patients. Sequenced by immunoSEQ multiplex PCR; TCRdb stores in-frame clones only, minus some. Of 140,000 to 150,000 clones listed, around 86% were seen once; the top ten hold 4.9%. This CDR3 spans 14 amino acids. Germline CDR1 KGHSH, CDR2 LQKENI. Trimming removed 3 bases at V and 7 bases at J, with 13 bases between. The sequence derives from a man aged 25-40 years in good health. The material sequenced was blood. The chain has TRBV18 and TRBJ1-3, with D possibly TRBD1 on 6 matching bases. CDR3 nucleotides: TGTGCCAGCTCACCTTCCCAAACAGGGAACACCATATATTTT. This sequence encodes CASSPSQTGNTIYF.